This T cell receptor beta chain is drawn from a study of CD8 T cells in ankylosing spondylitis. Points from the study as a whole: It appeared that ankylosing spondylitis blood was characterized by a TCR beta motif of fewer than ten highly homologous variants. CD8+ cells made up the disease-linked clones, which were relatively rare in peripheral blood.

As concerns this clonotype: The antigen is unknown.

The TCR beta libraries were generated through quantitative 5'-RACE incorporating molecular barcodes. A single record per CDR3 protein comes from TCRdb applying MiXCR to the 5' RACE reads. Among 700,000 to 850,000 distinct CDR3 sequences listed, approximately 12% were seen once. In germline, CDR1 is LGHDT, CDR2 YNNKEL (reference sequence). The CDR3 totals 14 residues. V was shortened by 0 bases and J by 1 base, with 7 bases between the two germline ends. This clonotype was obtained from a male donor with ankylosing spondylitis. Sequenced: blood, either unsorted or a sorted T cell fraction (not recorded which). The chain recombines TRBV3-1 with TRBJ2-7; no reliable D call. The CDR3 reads CASSQELRSYEQYF. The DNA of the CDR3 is TGTGCCAGCAGCCAAGAACTACGATCCTACGAGCAGTACTTC.